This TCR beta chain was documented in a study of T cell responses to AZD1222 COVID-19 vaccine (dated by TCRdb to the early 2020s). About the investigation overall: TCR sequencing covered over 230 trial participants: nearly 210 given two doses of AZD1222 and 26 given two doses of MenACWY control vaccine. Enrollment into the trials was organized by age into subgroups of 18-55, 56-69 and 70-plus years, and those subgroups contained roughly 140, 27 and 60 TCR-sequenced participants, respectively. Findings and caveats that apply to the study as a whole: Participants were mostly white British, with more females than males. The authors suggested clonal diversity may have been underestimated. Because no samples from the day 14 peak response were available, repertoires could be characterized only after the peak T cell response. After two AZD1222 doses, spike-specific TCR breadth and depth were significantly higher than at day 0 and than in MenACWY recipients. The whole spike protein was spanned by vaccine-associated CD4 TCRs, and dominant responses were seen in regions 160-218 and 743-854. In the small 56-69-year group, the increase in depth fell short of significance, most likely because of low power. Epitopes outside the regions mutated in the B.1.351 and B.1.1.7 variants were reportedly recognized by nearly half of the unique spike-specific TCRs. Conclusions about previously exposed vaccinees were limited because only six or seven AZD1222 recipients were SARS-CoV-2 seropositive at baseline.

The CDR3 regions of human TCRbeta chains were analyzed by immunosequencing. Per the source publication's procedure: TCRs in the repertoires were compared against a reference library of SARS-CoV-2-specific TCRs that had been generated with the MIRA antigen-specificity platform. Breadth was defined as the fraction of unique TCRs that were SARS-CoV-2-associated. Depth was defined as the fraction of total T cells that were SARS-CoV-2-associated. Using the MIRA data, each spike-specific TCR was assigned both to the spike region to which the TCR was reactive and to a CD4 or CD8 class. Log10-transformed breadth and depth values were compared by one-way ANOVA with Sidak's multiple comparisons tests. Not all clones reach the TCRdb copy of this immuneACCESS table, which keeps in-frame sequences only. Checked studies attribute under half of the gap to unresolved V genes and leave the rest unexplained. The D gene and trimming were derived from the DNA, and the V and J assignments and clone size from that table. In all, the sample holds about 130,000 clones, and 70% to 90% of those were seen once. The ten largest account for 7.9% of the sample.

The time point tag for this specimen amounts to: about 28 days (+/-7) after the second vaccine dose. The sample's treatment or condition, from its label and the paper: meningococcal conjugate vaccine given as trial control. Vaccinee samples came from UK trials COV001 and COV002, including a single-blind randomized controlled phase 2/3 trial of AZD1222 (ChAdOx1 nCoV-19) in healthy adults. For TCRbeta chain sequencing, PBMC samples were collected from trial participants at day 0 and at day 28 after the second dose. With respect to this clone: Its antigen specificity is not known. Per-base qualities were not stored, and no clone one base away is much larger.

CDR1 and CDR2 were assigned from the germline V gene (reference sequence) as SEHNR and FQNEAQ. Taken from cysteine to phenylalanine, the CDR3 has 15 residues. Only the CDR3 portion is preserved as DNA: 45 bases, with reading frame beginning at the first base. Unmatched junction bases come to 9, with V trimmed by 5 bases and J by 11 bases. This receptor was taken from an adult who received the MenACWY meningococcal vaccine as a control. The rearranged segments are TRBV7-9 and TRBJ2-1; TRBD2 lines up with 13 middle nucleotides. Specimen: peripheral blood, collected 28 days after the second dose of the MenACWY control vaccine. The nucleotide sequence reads TGTGCCAGCAGCGAAGGGGGACTAGCGGGGCGAAAGCAGTTCTTC. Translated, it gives CASSEGGLAGRKQFF.